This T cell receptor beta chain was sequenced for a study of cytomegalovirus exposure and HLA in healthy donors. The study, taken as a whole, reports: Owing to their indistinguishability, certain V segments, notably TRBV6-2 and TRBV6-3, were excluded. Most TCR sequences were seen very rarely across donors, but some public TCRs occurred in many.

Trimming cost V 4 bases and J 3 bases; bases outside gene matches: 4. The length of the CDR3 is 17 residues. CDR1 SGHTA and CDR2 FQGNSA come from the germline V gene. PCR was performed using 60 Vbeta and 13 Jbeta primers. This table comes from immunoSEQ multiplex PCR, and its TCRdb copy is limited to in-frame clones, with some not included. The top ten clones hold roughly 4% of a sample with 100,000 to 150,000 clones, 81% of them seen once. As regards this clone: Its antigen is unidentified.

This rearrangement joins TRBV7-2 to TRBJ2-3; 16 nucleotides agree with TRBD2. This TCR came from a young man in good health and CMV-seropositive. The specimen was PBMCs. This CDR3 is CASSSGLAGGFTDTQYF. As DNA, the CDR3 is TGTGCCAGCAGCTCGGGACTAGCGGGGGGGTTTACAGATACGCAGTATTTT. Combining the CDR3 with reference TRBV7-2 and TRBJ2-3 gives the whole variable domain GAGVSQSPSNKVTEKGKDVELRCDPISGHTALYWYRQSLGQGLEFLIYFQGNSAPDKSGLPSDRFSAERTGGSVSTLTIQRTQQEDSAVYLCASSSGLAGGFTDTQYFGPGTRLTVL.